This is a list of T cell receptor beta chains from one sample in a study of cytomegalovirus exposure and HLA in healthy donors. Generated by immunoSEQ multiplex PCR, the TCRdb table keeps only in-frame clones and is missing some. The data hold about 160,000 clones, with 84% observed a single time. The sequencing input was PBMCs. The source is a man between 18 and 35 years old in good health and CMV-seronegative. Each CDR3 is given with its conserved first and last residue. D genes are given only for firm matches. Where a row states a size, it is once, few, many or the class of an expanded clone; other rows omit it.

j_gene: TRBJ2-7; d_gene: .; v_gene: TRBV11-2; abundance: .; CDR3aa: CASSFGSSYEQYF; CDR3nt: TGTGCCAGCAGCTTTGGTAGCTCCTACGAGCAGTACTTC
j_gene: TRBJ2-6; d_gene: .; v_gene: TRBV9; abundance: few; CDR3aa: CASSALSGANVLTF; CDR3nt: TGTGCCAGCAGCGCCCTCTCTGGGGCCAACGTCCTGACTTTC
j_gene: TRBJ2-7; d_gene: TRBD1; v_gene: TRBV18; abundance: .; CDR3aa: CASSPRGQGYEQYF; CDR3nt: TGTGCCAGCTCACCACGGGGACAGGGATACGAGCAGTACTTC
j_gene: TRBJ1-4; d_gene: .; v_gene: TRBV27; abundance: .; CDR3aa: CASRSQGTDNEKLFF; CDR3nt: TGTGCCAGCAGATCACAGGGTACAGATAATGAAAAACTGTTTTTT
j_gene: TRBJ2-7; d_gene: TRBD1; v_gene: TRBV5-5; abundance: .; CDR3aa: CASSLAGTGWYEQYF; CDR3nt: TGTGCCAGCAGCTTGGCCGGGACAGGGTGGTACGAGCAGTACTTC
j_gene: TRBJ2-7; d_gene: TRBD1; v_gene: TRBV29-1; abundance: few; CDR3aa: CSVEKDRGLEQYF; CDR3nt: TGCAGCGTTGAAAAGGACAGGGGGCTTGAGCAGTACTTC
j_gene: TRBJ2-3; d_gene: TRBD2; v_gene: TRBV13; abundance: few; CDR3aa: CASSEGGGTDTQYF; CDR3nt: TGTGCCAGCAGTGAGGGAGGGGGCACAGATACGCAGTATTTT
j_gene: TRBJ1-6; d_gene: .; v_gene: TRBV6-1; abundance: few; CDR3aa: CASSESGVRSPLHF; CDR3nt: TGTGCCAGCAGTGAATCCGGGGTCCGGTCACCCCTCCACTTT
j_gene: TRBJ2-7; d_gene: TRBD1; v_gene: TRBV2; abundance: .; CDR3aa: CASMGAGTGDRQYF; CDR3nt: TGTGCCAGCATGGGGGCGGGGACAGGGGATCGGCAGTACTTC
j_gene: TRBJ1-3; d_gene: TRBD1; v_gene: TRBV18; abundance: .; CDR3aa: CASSPMAGGIGNTIYF; CDR3nt: TGTGCCAGCTCACCAATGGCAGGGGGCATTGGAAACACCATATATTTT